This entry describes one TCR beta chain. This clonotype was seen more than once but under ten times. No antigen is known for it. Nothing much larger sits one base from this clone, and base qualities are not available. The library was produced with RT-PCR. Instrument used: Illumina HiSeq 2500. The public reads were reanalyzed by TCRdb: fastp trimming at Q25, MiXCR alignment, in-frame beta chains only. Rows are unified per CDR3 protein, each entry keeping the most common DNA and genes. Across this sample there are about 500,000 distinct CDR3 sequences, with roughly 7.9% seen only once. Jointly, the top ten make up roughly 14% of the sample. This entry is derived from a study of response to subunit inactivated influenza vaccine (dated by TCRdb to the late 2010s). With respect to the entire study: The study used deep quantitative T cell receptor repertoire profiling to track responses to a trivalent subunit inactivated influenza vaccine. Study-wide findings and limitations: According to the authors, only a limited number of new T cells may be recruited by each seasonal influenza vaccination.

Reading from cysteine to phenylalanine, the CDR3 counts 14 amino acids. Only the CDR3 DNA is retained, 42 bases long and in frame from the first base. At the junction V is shortened by 3 bases and J by 8 bases, with 12 bases in between. The germline V gene specifies KGHDR as CDR1 and SFDVKD as CDR2. Recombination connected TRBV24-1 to TRBJ1-4; the D gene remains uncertain. The clonotype originates from a man between 50 and 69 years old who received an inactivated influenza vaccine. Donor details come from another sample of the same person, matched by shared clones. Here the sequenced sample was PBMCs from blood, taken roughly 24 months after vaccination. The encoded CDR3 is CATSDPRLAEKLFF. The sequence in DNA is TGTGCCACCAGTGATCCTCGTCTGGCAGAAAAACTGTTTTTT.